This T cell receptor beta chain was captured in a study of Ad26.COV2.S vaccination and SARS-CoV-2 variants. Overall study: Enrolled in COV1001, the donor was in the Ad26.COV2.S trial arm, which received the vaccine.

Clones were read by immunoSEQ multiplex PCR, and TCRdb kept only the in-frame ones, dropping some. The sample shows under 550,000 clones, roughly 90% of them seen only once. This CDR3 has 12 residues. Germline loops: CDR1 MNHNY, CDR2 SVGAGI (reference sequence). V shed 8 bases and J shed 6 bases, with 11 bases lying between them. Described treatment: around 19 received Ad26.COV2.S at low or high dose, single or two shots; 5 received placebo; per-sample allocation not given. Samples were taken on day 63 after the first vaccine or placebo injection. The specimen was peripheral blood, collected in a trial of Ad26.COV2.S vaccine versus placebo. The chain links TRBV6-6 to TRBJ2-1; D possibly corresponds to TRBD2 (6 bases). This TCR derives from a person between 18 and 65 years old who received the Ad26.COV2.S COVID-19 vaccine or a placebo. As DNA, the CDR3 is TGTGCCAGCGCGGGATATGGCAATGAGCAGTTCTTC. Translating gives CASAGYGNEQFF.